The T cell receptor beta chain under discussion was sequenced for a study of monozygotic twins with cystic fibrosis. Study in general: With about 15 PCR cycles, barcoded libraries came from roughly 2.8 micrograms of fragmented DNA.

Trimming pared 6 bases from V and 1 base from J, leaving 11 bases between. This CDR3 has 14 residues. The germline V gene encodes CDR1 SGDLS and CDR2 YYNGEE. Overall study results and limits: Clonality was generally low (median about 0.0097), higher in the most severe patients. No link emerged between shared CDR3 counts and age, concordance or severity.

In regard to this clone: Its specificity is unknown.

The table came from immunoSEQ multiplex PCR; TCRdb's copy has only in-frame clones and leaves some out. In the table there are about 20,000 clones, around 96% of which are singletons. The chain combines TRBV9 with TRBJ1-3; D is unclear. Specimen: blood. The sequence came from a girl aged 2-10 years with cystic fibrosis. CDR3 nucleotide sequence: TGTGCCAGCACCGGTGGGATTTCTGGAAACACCATATATTTT. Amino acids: CASTGGISGNTIYF.